This T cell receptor (beta chain) was identified during a study of T cells in Graves' hyperthyroidism and ophthalmopathy. Study conclusions and caveats: Most clonotypes that expanded in the thyroid above 0.001 also showed up in blood.

This clonotype was detected ten times or more. The antigen remains unidentified. RNA transcripts yielded amplified TCR beta CDR3 regions. TCR CDR3 underwent first-round RT-PCR with the HTBI primer set. TCRdb re-called the multiplex PCR reads with MiXCR, one entry per CDR3 protein. Found here are 270,000 or so distinct CDR3 sequences, 13% to 15% of them singletons; the top ten hold under 35%. Diagnoses were established using clinical symptoms, serum thyroxine and TRAb, thyroid ultrasound and orbital computed tomography. Fresh 10 ml peripheral blood yielded PBMCs. The length of the CDR3 is 14 residues. The V gene lost 3 bases and the J gene lost 2 bases, with 8 bases spanning the gap.

The TCR was taken from a woman between 50 and 59 years old with Graves' hyperthyroidism that later progressed to Graves' ophthalmopathy. This sequence joins TRBV12-3 or TRBV12-4 and TRBJ2-1; D gene uncertain. Sequences were obtained from blood. The CDR3, as DNA: TGTGCCAGCAGTTTCCTAGGGCCCTACAATGAGCAGTTCTTC. Its protein is CASSFLGPYNEQFF.